A selection of T cell receptor beta chains follows, all from one sample in a study of blood T cells in healthy people across ages. TCRdb passed the 5' RACE reads through MiXCR, listing each CDR3 protein once. The repertoire holds around 940,000 distinct CDR3 sequences, with 51% as singletons. Sequences were obtained from blood. The receptors come from a woman between 55 and 75 years old in good health. Each CDR3 is given with its conserved first and last residue. D genes are given only for firm matches. The size of a clone is reported for some rows only, either as once, few or many, or as a class for expanded clones.

TGTGCCAGCAGTTACGGCGCCGTCGGGAGGGAAAGCGAGCAGTACTTC,CASSYGAVGRESEQYF,TRBJ2-7,TRBD2,few,TRBV6-5
TGCGCCAGCAGCTTGGTACCGGGATCCATCGAGCAGTACTTC,CASSLVPGSIEQYF,TRBJ2-7,NA,NA,TRBV5-1
TGTGCCAGCAGCCAATCGGACAGAGCTACCAATGAGCAGTTCTTC,CASSQSDRATNEQFF,TRBJ2-1,NA,NA,TRBV4-2
TGTGCCAGCAGTGCCCCGGCGAATAGCAAGCAGTACTTC,CASSAPANSKQYF,TRBJ2-5,NA,few,TRBV12-3/TRBV12-4
TGTGCCAGCAGCTTCACTAGAGGACAGGATGAGCAGTTCTTC,CASSFTRGQDEQFF,TRBJ2-1,TRBD1,NA,TRBV7-9
TGCAGTGCTAGTCCCAGCGGGAGGAATTACGAGCAGTACTTC,CSASPSGRNYEQYF,TRBJ2-7,TRBD2,many,TRBV20-1
TGTGCCAGCAGCGTAGGGAGTTTCGGGTACAATGAGCAGTACTTC,CASSVGSFGYNEQYF,TRBJ2-7,NA,few,TRBV9
TGTGCCAGCAGCAGGACAGGTTCGCCTCCTTACGAGCAGTACTTC,CASSRTGSPPYEQYF,TRBJ2-7,TRBD1,once,TRBV7-2
TGTGCCAGCAGCAAAGGTAGCGGGAGTGGAGGTGGCGGCACAGATACGCAGTATTTT,CASSKGSGSGGGGTDTQYF,TRBJ2-3,NA,NA,TRBV21-1
TGTGCCAGCAGCTATACAGGGGAAACCGGGGAGCTGTTTTTT,CASSYTGETGELFF,TRBJ2-2,TRBD1,many,TRBV4-2
TGTGCCAGCAGCTTAACTAGCGGGAGATTAGATACGCAGTATTTT,CASSLTSGRLDTQYF,TRBJ2-3,TRBD2,many,TRBV5-6
TGTGCCAGCAGTGGTAGCGGGATATACAATGAGCAGTTCTTC,CASSGSGIYNEQFF,TRBJ2-1,TRBD2,NA,TRBV6-4
TGTGCCGTGGACAGGGACAGCACAGATACGCAGTATTTT,CAVDRDSTDTQYF,TRBJ2-3,TRBD1,NA,TRBV28
TGTGCCAGCAGTTCCCCTTCGGGAGTTTTCACAGATACGCAGTATTTT,CASSSPSGVFTDTQYF,TRBJ2-3,NA,NA,TRBV6-2/TRBV6-3
TGCAGTGCTGAACAGGGAGACTATGGCTACACCTTC,CSAEQGDYGYTF,TRBJ1-2,NA,NA,TRBV20-1
TGTGCCAGCAGCCAAGTGAGGGCTGAGCAGTTCTTC,CASSQVRAEQFF,TRBJ2-1,NA,NA,TRBV3-1
TGTGTCAGCAGTACTTGGACTAGCGGGAGGGCCTCTGAGACCCAGTACTTC,CVSSTWTSGRASETQYF,TRBJ2-5,TRBD2,NA,TRBV27
TGCGCCAGCAGCCCAGAGGGGACAGCCCCTGGGAATTCACCCCTCCACTTT,CASSPEGTAPGNSPLHF,TRBJ1-6,TRBD1,NA,TRBV5-1
TGTGCCAGCAGACAGGAGGGCCTACCCAAAAACATTCAGTACTTC,CASRQEGLPKNIQYF,TRBJ2-4,NA,few,TRBV27
TGTGCCAGCCCCCTATGTCTAGCGGGAGGCCAAGGGACCAAAAACATTCAGTACTTC,CASPLCLAGGQGTKNIQYF,TRBJ2-4,TRBD2,few,TRBV12-3/TRBV12-4
TGTGCCAGCAGGATAACTAGCGGACTCTACGAGCAGTACTTC,CASRITSGLYEQYF,TRBJ2-7,TRBD2,few,TRBV12-3/TRBV12-4
TGTGCCAGCAAGGGCGGGACAGGGGGCTATGGCTACACCTTC,CASKGGTGGYGYTF,TRBJ1-2,TRBD1,once,TRBV2
TGCAGCGTTCAGGGAGGGGATAGCAATCAGCCCCAGCATTTT,CSVQGGDSNQPQHF,TRBJ1-5,NA,few,TRBV29-1
TGTGCCAGCCGTCCCCACAGTTCCTACGAGCAGTACTTC,CASRPHSSYEQYF,TRBJ2-7,NA,NA,TRBV12-3/TRBV12-4
TGCGCCAGCAGCCCTCCTCCGGGACAGGGAGGATACGAGCAGTACTTC,CASSPPPGQGGYEQYF,TRBJ2-7,TRBD1,few,TRBV10-1
TGTGCCTCCAGCAGAGATCAGAGGGAGACCCAGTACTTC,CASSRDQRETQYF,TRBJ2-5,NA,NA,TRBV15
TGCAGCGTTATGTATCGGGAGCGCTCCTACAATGAGCAGTTCTTC,CSVMYRERSYNEQFF,TRBJ2-1,NA,NA,TRBV29-1
TGTGCCACCAGCATAGGGGGCGCTTCCTACGAGCAGTACTTC,CATSIGGASYEQYF,TRBJ2-7,TRBD1,once,TRBV15
TGTGCCAGCAGTTCGCCTACTAGCCTAAGCTCCTACGAGCAGTACTTC,CASSSPTSLSSYEQYF,TRBJ2-7,NA,few,TRBV28
TGTGCCAGCAGCCAAGATCTAGCGACAAAAGAGACCCAGTACTTC,CASSQDLATKETQYF,TRBJ2-5,NA,many,TRBV3-1
TGCGCCAGCAGCCAGGGAGCACTAGCGGGAGTCTCTGATACGCAGTATTTT,CASSQGALAGVSDTQYF,TRBJ2-3,TRBD2,NA,TRBV4-3
TGTGCCAGCAGTTACCTGGACTGGACAGGAAAAAACATTCAGTACTTC,CASSYLDWTGKNIQYF,TRBJ2-4,TRBD1,few,TRBV6-5
TGCGCCAGCAGCCAGCCCGTGGCCAAAAACATTCAGTACTTC,CASSQPVAKNIQYF,TRBJ2-4,NA,NA,TRBV4-1
TGTGCCAGCAGCTCTAACAAGGGACACCAATCAGATACGCAGTATTTT,CASSSNKGHQSDTQYF,TRBJ2-3,NA,NA,TRBV7-9
TGTGCCAGCACCTTAGGGAACTTCGCAGAGACCCAGTACTTC,CASTLGNFAETQYF,TRBJ2-5,NA,NA,TRBV6-2/TRBV6-3
TGTGCCAGCAGATCAACGGGAGGGACCACAGATACGCAGTATTTT,CASRSTGGTTDTQYF,TRBJ2-3,TRBD2,few,TRBV9
TGTGCCAGCAGCCCTCGGGGACCGACTAATGAAAAACTGTTTTTT,CASSPRGPTNEKLFF,TRBJ1-4,NA,few,TRBV7-2
TGTGCCAGCAGTACTACGACCTGGGGCTACACCTTC,CASSTTTWGYTF,TRBJ1-2,NA,NA,TRBV6-5
TGCAGTGCCGTGGGAGGGGGTTGGATTCAAGAGACCCAGTACTTC,CSAVGGGWIQETQYF,TRBJ2-5,NA,NA,TRBV20-1
TGTGCCAGCAGCCCAAAGGGGCTCACAGATACGCAGTATTTT,CASSPKGLTDTQYF,TRBJ2-3,NA,NA,TRBV4-2
TGCGCCAGCAGCCACCCCCTGACCAGGGGCGACCTGACTACGCAGTATTTT,CASSHPLTRGDLTTQYF,TRBJ2-3,NA,NA,TRBV4-1
TGCGCCAGCAGACCGATAGGGGAGTACGAGCAGTACTTC,CASRPIGEYEQYF,TRBJ2-7,NA,NA,TRBV4-1